This entry describes one T cell receptor beta chain. This clonotype was seen a handful of times. The target of this receptor is not known. No clone much larger than this one lies a single base away; base qualities are absent. The source of the sample is a study of vaccination and CD4 T cells after COVID-19 (dated by TCRdb to between 2020 and 2023). With respect to the entire study: Six males and four females were included in the convalescent cohort, with two Hispanic individuals, seven Caucasians, two Asians and one multiracial person represented. Participants got two doses of the Pfizer-BioNTech BNT162b2 vaccine (n=8) or two doses of the Moderna mRNA-1273 vaccine (n=2). Post-COVID blood samples from convalescent patients were collected a median of approximately 93 days after diagnosis, with a range of 35 to 161 days. Post-vaccine blood samples were collected a median of around 2.5 months after the second vaccine dose, ranging from about 14 to 241 days. Overlapping spike peptide pools from SARS-CoV-2 and from the common cold coronaviruses HCoV-NL63, HCoV-OC43 and HCoV-229E were used as culture stimuli. As controls, cultures received a CEFX viral epitope pool (the positive control), an HIV-1 Nef peptide pool (the negative control), or no peptide at all. In 10 COVID-19 convalescent patients and 4 infection-naive healthy vaccine recipients, the spike-specific CD4+ TCR repertoire before mRNA vaccination was compared with the repertoire after mRNA vaccination. Memory CD4+ T cell crossreactivity between SARS-CoV-2 and common cold coronavirus spike proteins was assessed at the TCR clonotype level in an earlier paper using these donors. On the study overall, not on this receptor specifically: The study included relatively few convalescent patients and did not analyze early timepoints after natural infection. In convalescent patients, nearly all vaccine-specific clones (304 of 307) were found to be mono-reactive for SARS-CoV-2 spike rather than cross-reactive with common cold coronaviruses. The median number of SARS-CoV-2-reactive clonotypes rose from 20 to 25 after infection to around 40 after vaccination, but the change was not significant. Among the post-vaccine SARS-CoV-2-reactive clones in convalescent patients, a median roughly 85% showed up only after vaccination, which suggests vaccine-specific priming.

Read against the paper, the sample's treatment or condition label means: roughly 10-day PBMC culture with coronavirus spike peptide pools or control peptides (ViraFEST assay). CD4+ T cells from unexposed donors were collected before the COVID-19 pandemic (2011-2018). To expand antigen-specific T cells with peptide pools and then pick out the expanded clonotypes through TCR sequencing, the study relied on the ViraFEST assay. Each well held 2.2 million or so PBMCs cultured with roughly 10 ug/ml peptide pools in IMDM containing around 5% human AB serum and roughly 10 IU/ml IL-2. On days 3 and 7, half of the culture medium was replaced with fresh IL-2-containing medium. After roughly 11 days of culture, CD4+ T cells were isolated by negative selection with the EasySep CD4+ T cell isolation kit. Unexposed donor CD4+ T cells were tested for reactivity to SARS-CoV-2 S and N and four common cold coronavirus spike pools, as cell number allowed. Ficoll-Paque Plus gradient centrifugation was used to isolate PBMCs from whole blood, and the isolated PBMCs were then either used fresh or cryopreserved at -140C. Culture conditions were generally each tested in triplicate wells. The leukapheresis product used for the unexposed donors was purchased from a commercial source.

The library was made by PCR. DNA from cultured CD4+ T cells was subjected to TCR sequencing with the Oncomine TCR Beta short-read assay at the Johns Hopkins FTIC core. Genomic DNA was extracted from the cultured CD4+ T cells with the QIAamp micro DNA kit. Oncomine TCR Beta libraries from cultured CD4+ T cells were pooled with unique dual indexes and sequenced on an Illumina iSeq 100. The authors' pipeline ran thus. Non-productive sequences were filtered out, and CDR3s that did not start with C, did not end with F or W, or were shorter than 7 amino acids were discarded. The MANAFEST web application was used to identify antigen-specific clonotypes by comparing peptide-stimulated wells against reference wells and other culture wells. To be called positive, a clone needed an FDR below 0.05, an odds ratio above 5, and a productive frequency above 0.1% in at least two of three replicate wells. Cross-reactive clonotypes were defined as significantly expanded in both SARS-CoV-2 spike wells and at least one common cold coronavirus spike condition. Similarity between CDR3 sequences was evaluated in R version 3.6.1 using Levenshtein distances (stringdist) and unrooted phylogenetic trees (ape). TCRdb redid the processing of the public reads, applying fastp at Q25 and MiXCR, and retained in-frame beta chains. Each entry merges the rows of one CDR3 protein and shows their most common DNA and genes. The V and J calls shown here were made by TCRdb, not taken from the authors' results. A total of 11,000 or so distinct CDR3 sequences appear in this sample, 37% of them only once. The ten largest clones represent about 17% of the sample.

Trimming accounts for 5 bases at V and 0 bases at J, while the number of junction bases matched to no gene is 5. The CDR3 runs 16 residues from the cysteine to the phenylalanine. This entry keeps only the CDR3 DNA: 48 bases, framed from base 1. Reading the germline V gene (reference sequence) gives CDR1 DFQATT and CDR2 SNEGSKA. The sequencing sample was made of CD4+ T cells from blood, cultured in vitro. Recombination joined TRBV20-1 with TRBJ2-2; the central 11 bases match TRBD2. This receptor was taken from a human donor in good health. The CDR3 amino acid sequence is: CSASGTSGPNTGELFF. The nucleotide sequence reads as follows: TGCAGTGCTTCCGGGACTAGCGGACCGAACACCGGGGAGCTGTTTTTT.